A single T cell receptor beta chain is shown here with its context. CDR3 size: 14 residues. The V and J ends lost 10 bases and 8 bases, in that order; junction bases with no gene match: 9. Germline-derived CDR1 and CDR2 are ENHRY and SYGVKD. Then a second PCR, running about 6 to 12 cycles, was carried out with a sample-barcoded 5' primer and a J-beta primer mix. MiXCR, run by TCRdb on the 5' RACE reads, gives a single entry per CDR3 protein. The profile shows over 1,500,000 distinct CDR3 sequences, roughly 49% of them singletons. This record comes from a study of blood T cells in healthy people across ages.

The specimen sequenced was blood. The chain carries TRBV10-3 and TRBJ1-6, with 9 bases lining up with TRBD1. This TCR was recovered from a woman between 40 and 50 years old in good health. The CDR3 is CATQTGGGDSPLHF. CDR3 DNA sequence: TGTGCCACGCAGACAGGGGGTGGGGATTCACCCCTCCACTTT.